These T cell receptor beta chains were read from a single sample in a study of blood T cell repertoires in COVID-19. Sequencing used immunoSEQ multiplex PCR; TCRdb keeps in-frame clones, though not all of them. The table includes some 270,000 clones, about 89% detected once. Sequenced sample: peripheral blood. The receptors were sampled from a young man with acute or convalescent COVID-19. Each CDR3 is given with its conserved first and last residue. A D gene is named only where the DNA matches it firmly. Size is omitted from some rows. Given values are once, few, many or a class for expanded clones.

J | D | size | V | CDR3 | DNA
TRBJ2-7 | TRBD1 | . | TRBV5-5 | CASSLVTGVGEQYF | TGTGCCAGCAGCTTGGTTACAGGGGTAGGCGAGCAGTACTTC
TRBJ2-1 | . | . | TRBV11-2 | CASSHSGDSDSYNEQFF | TGTGCCAGCAGCCACTCAGGAGATAGCGACTCCTACAATGAGCAGTTCTTC
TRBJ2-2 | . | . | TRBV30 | CAWSPTGGHRWPGELFF | TGTGCCTGGAGTCCAACGGGGGGACACCGGTGGCCCGGGGAGCTGTTTTTT
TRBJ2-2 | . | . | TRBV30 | CAWIQGTNTGELFF | TGTGCCTGGATTCAGGGAACGAACACCGGGGAGCTGTTTTTT
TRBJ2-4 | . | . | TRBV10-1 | CASSGDLSGAKNIQYF | TGCGCCAGCAGTGGAGACTTGAGTGGGGCCAAAAACATTCAGTACTTC
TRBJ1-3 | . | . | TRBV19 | CASSPTQGSHTIYF | TGTGCCAGTAGCCCTACCCAGGGCAGCCACACCATATATTTT
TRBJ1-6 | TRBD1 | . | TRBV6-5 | CASSYRRDRNSPLHF | TGTGCCAGCAGTTACAGGAGGGACAGAAATTCACCCCTCCACTTT
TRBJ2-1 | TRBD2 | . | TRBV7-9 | CASSLDRSSGTYNEQFF | TGTGCCAGCAGCTTAGACCGATCTAGCGGTACCTACAATGAGCAGTTCTTC
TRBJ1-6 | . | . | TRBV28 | CASSISGTPGGRDSPLHF | TGTGCCAGCAGTATCAGCGGGACACCCGGCGGGAGGGATTCACCCCTCCACTTT
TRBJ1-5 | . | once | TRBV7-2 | CASSFSEGRSGQPQHF | TGTGCCAGCAGCTTTTCGGAGGGGCGGTCAGGACAGCCCCAGCATTTT
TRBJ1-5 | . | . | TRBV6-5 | CASGLGGNQPQHF | TGTGCCAGCGGCCTCGGAGGCAATCAGCCCCAGCATTTT
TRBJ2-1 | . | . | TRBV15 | CATSRDRTVNNEQFF | TGTGCCACCAGCAGAGACCGGACAGTTAACAATGAGCAGTTCTTC
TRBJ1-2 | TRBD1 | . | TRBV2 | CASSGTDRGRGYGYTF | TGTGCCAGCAGTGGAACTGACAGGGGGCGCGGCTATGGCTACACCTTC
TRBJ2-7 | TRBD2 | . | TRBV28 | CASSFSGIAHEQYF | TGTGCCAGCAGTTTTAGCGGGATAGCCCACGAGCAGTACTTC
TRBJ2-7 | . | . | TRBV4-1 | CASSQAAGQNYEQYF | TGCGCCAGCAGCCAAGCGGCGGGACAGAACTACGAGCAGTACTTC
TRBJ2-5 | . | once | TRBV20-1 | CSASSGGRSSNQETQYF | TGCAGTGCTAGTTCGGGGGGCCGGTCGAGTAATCAAGAGACCCAGTACTTC
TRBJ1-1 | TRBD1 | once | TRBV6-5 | CASSRDRGGQAFF | TGTGCCAGCAGCCGTGACAGGGGAGGACAAGCTTTCTTT
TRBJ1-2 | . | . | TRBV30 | CAGREGGLDGYTF | TGTGCCGGCCGAGAAGGGGGATTGGATGGCTACACCTTC
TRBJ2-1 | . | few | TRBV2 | CASSEPLGGDEQFF | TGTGCCAGCAGTGAACCCCTAGGGGGGGATGAGCAGTTCTTC